This entry is about one T cell receptor (beta chain). The data were obtained in a study of control samples from healthy donors and cancer patients. This CDR3 region has 13 residues. CDR1 is SNHLY, CDR2 FYNNEI, per germline. V lost 5 bases to trimming and J lost 1 base, with 8 bases between them. TCRdb's copy holds only in-frame clones and misses some; the assay was immunoSEQ multiplex PCR. The data contain 200,000 to 250,000 clones, around 94% of them singletons. V usage is TRBV2 and J usage is TRBJ1-2; D gene uncertain. The sequence was obtained from a man aged 50-59 years in good health. Sequencing was carried out using blood. CDR3 nucleotide sequence: TGTGCCAGCAGTTACCAAATTAACTATGGCTACACCTTC. This sequence encodes CASSYQINYGYTF.